These 7 T cell receptor beta chains were sequenced from one sample in a study of OX40 agonist ivuxolimab in advanced cancers. Using immunoSEQ multiplex PCR, the repertoire was profiled, and TCRdb retains in-frame clones only, with some absent. The sample has roughly 99,000 clones; about 91% are singletons. The sample was CD4+ or CD8+ T cells sorted from blood, taken in a trial of the OX40 agonist ivuxolimab. These receptors originate from an adult with an advanced solid tumor such as melanoma, head and neck, liver or kidney cancer.

The V and J genes are TRBV28 and TRBJ2-7, with TRBD2 matching over 8 bases. CDR3 length equals 15 residues. Looked up from germline, CDR1 is MDHEN and CDR2 is SYDVKM. V dropped 10 bases and J dropped 4; count of bases not matched to a gene: 15. This CDR3 is CAIRGAGGSRYEQYF. For the CDR3, the DNA is TGTGCCATCAGGGGTGCGGGAGGATCCCGGTACGAGCAGTACTTC.

This clone was seen a single time. The chain recombines TRBV9 with TRBJ2-7; TRBD1 agrees at 7 bases. V shed 3 bases, J shed 0 bases, and the junction held 6 bases outside the gene matches. Germline V lookup: CDR1 SGDLS, CDR2 YYNGEE. The length of the CDR3 is 15 residues. In nucleotides, the CDR3 is TGTGCCAGCAGCGCCATTAGGACAGGCTCCTACGAGCAGTACTTC. This sequence encodes CASSAIRTGSYEQYF.

This clone was seen only a few times. The chain combines TRBV9 with TRBJ1-4; TRBD1 matches 8 bases. The V gene end was trimmed by 0 bases and the J gene end by 10 bases; junction bases not matched to a gene: 11. The CDR3 runs 16 residues. The V gene's germline CDR1 is SGDLS and CDR2 YYNGEE. CDR3 DNA: TGTGCCAGCAGCGTAGTACCTCAAGCGGACAGGGCAAAACTGTTTTTT. Protein sequence: CASSVVPQADRAKLFF.

This clone was counted a few times. CDR3 nucleotide sequence: TGTGCCAGCGGGGTGTATAGCAATCAGCCCCAGCATTTT. Translated: CASGVYSNQPQHF. This rearrangement joins TRBV5-8 to TRBJ1-5; D is ambiguous. The V and J ends lost 7 bases and 0 bases respectively, with 8 bases between them. The germline V gene encodes CDR1 SGHTS and CDR2 YDEGEE. CDR3 length: 13 amino acids. Using reference TRBV5-8 and TRBJ1-5 for the parts outside the CDR3, the full variable domain is EAGVTQSPTHLIKTRGQQATLRCSPISGHTSVYWYQQALGLGLQFLLWYDEGEERNRGNFPPRFSGRQFPNYSSELNVNALELEDSALYLCASGVYSNQPQHFGDGTRLSIL.

This clone was counted a few times. The genes are TRBV30 and TRBJ2-1, with D perhaps TRBD1 (5 bases). Germline V gene lookup returns CDR1 GTSNPN and CDR2 SVGIG (reference sequence). Deletions cut 1 base from V and 7 bases from J, with 14 bases between. The CDR3 loop spans 14 amino acids. The CDR3 is CAWSGQGRKNEQFF. The CDR3 DNA follows: TGTGCCTGGAGTGGGCAGGGTAGGAAGAATGAGCAGTTCTTC.

For this clone: This specimen includes other DNA sequences encoding the same CDR3. This chain links TRBV4-2 with TRBJ1-1; D is unresolved. The germline gives CDR1 LGHNA, CDR2 YNFKEQ. This CDR3 has 14 amino acids. With 1 base removed from V and 5 bases from J, the gap between germline ends came to 11 bases. The CDR3 loop reads CASSQGQGRTEAFF. In nucleotides, the CDR3 is TGTGCCAGCAGCCAAGGACAAGGACGGACTGAAGCTTTCTTT.

This rearrangement joins TRBV27 to TRBJ1-1; 7 bases are a match to TRBD1. The J segment lost 4 bases and the V segment lost 2 bases, leaving 1 base of the junction unmatched. Looked up from germline, CDR1 is MNHEY and CDR2 is SMNVEV (reference sequence). The CDR3 contains 13 residues. CDR3 bases: TGTGCCAGCAGTTTAGACAGGGCCACTGAAGCTTTCTTT. It yields the protein CASSLDRATEAFF.